The present TCR beta chain was sequenced within a study of CD8+ T cells in alopecia areata. Study observations and caveats: Numerous clones, expanded in lesions, remained in scalp and blood during tofacitinib.

Treatment described: oral pan-JAK inhibitor, 5-10 mg twice daily. Researchers gathered lesional scalp punch biopsies and peripheral blood from patients with alopecia areata. Once RNA had been extracted, it was reverse transcribed into cDNA to act as the sequencing template. This table comes from immunoSEQ multiplex PCR, and its TCRdb copy is limited to in-frame clones, with some not included. The sample records roughly 4,300 clones, about three fifths being singletons. V shed 1 base, J shed 1 base, and the junction held 7 bases outside the gene matches. There are 16 residues in the CDR3. In germline, CDR1 is MGHRA, CDR2 YSYEKL. A remark on this clone: Antigen specificity is unknown.

This rearrangement joins TRBV4-1 to TRBJ2-7; TRBD1 matches at 7 bases. The clonotype was recovered from a human donor with alopecia areata. The specimen comprised skin, sampled at week 4, from a patient treated with tofacitinib. In DNA, the CDR3 is TGCGCCAGCAGCCAAGCATGGCCGGGACAGTCCTACGAGCAGTACTTC. Its translation is CASSQAWPGQSYEQYF.